This T cell receptor beta chain was sequenced for a study of T cell changes during pregnancy in multiple sclerosis. TCRdb's copy holds only in-frame clones and misses some; the assay was immunoSEQ multiplex PCR. The top ten clones hold roughly 0.7% of a sample with tens of thousands of clones, roughly nine tenths of them seen once. The length of the CDR3 is 18 residues. Germline V gene lookup returns CDR1 LGHNA and CDR2 YSLEER. The ends lost 0 bases at V and 3 bases at J; junction bases unmatched: 13. Sequencing was performed on peripheral blood, taken in the third trimester of pregnancy. The TCR sequence derives from a female donor in good health, enrolled as a control in a pregnancy study. The chain recombines TRBV4-3 with TRBJ1-2; 7 nucleotides agree with TRBD1. This CDR3 is CASSQDLHGGGGYYGYTF. CDR3 nucleotides: TGCGCCAGCAGCCAAGATCTTCATGGTGGAGGGGGCTACTATGGCTACACCTTC.